Each of the 24 T cell receptor beta chains below was sequenced from the same sample in a study of blood T cell repertoires in COVID-19. This table comes from immunoSEQ multiplex PCR, and its TCRdb copy is limited to in-frame clones, with some not included. This table has about 140,000 clones, under 90% appearing once. Sequences were obtained from peripheral blood. The receptors here all came from a human donor in a cohort sampled during active COVID-19.

Concerning this clone: This sample also contains other DNA sequences that code for the same CDR3. The chain links TRBV5-4 to TRBJ2-3; TRBD2 aligns across 8 bases. With 0 bases clipped from V and 3 bases from J, the junction kept 0 bases outside the gene matches. The CDR3 runs to 14 residues. Germline V lookup: CDR1 SGHNT, CDR2 YYREEE (reference sequence). The CDR3 DNA reads as TGTGCCAGCAGCTTGGCTAGCGGGACAGATACGCAGTATTTT. As protein: CASSLASGTDTQYF.

The rearrangement joins TRBV6-1 to TRBJ1-2, with 7 bases aligning to TRBD1. This CDR3 is 16 amino acids long. CDR1 and CDR2 (germline): MNHNS, SASEGT. V lost 0 bases and J lost 2; bases outside the gene matches: 6. The CDR3 DNA is TGTGCCAGCAGTGAAGCGTGGGGACAGACAAACTATGGCTACACCTTC. This sequence encodes CASSEAWGQTNYGYTF.

This clone is a singleton in its sample. The J gene is TRBJ2-7, the V gene TRBV7-2; D gene unclear. Trimming left V 3 bases short and J 6 bases short, with 18 bases between. The CDR3 loop spans 15 amino acids. The germline V gene has CDR1 SGHTA and CDR2 FQGNSA. The CDR3 nucleotides are TGTGCCAGCAGCTTCAACACCTTACCTGGCTCCGAGCAGTACTTC. Protein: CASSFNTLPGSEQYF.

This chain joins TRBV7-9 and TRBJ2-3, with 11 bases that match TRBD1. The CDR3 spans 15 residues. CDR1 and CDR2 (germline): SEHNR, FQNEAQ (reference sequence). V shed 5 bases and J 3 bases; nucleotides not matched to a gene: 4. CDR3 nucleotides: TGTGCCAGCAGCGGGGGGACAGGGGGAACAGATACGCAGTATTTT. Amino acids: CASSGGTGGTDTQYF. Full variable domain (missing parts from reference TRBV7-9 and TRBJ2-3): DTGVSQNPRHKITKRGQNVTFRCDPISEHNRLYWYRQTLGQGPEFLTYFQNEAQLEKSRLLSDRFSAERPKGSFSTLEIQRTEQGDSAMYLCASSGGTGGTDTQYFGPGTRLTVL.

The chain joins TRBV29-1 to TRBJ2-3; 11 bases map to TRBD2. Germline V CDR1 and CDR2: SQVTM, ANQGSEA. V trimming: 5 bases; J trimming: 0 bases; junction bases outside the gene matches: 7. The CDR3 sequence is 16 residues long. In DNA, the CDR3 is TGCAGCGTTTGGGTTGTAGCGGGAGGGAGCACAGATACGCAGTATTTT. This sequence encodes CSVWVVAGGSTDTQYF.

The V call is TRBV6-6, the J call TRBJ2-7, with 7 bases lining up with TRBD2. V shed 5 bases and J 2 bases; nucleotides not matched to a gene: 6. Germline CDR1 reads MNHNY; CDR2 reads SVGAGI (reference sequence). The CDR3 covers 14 residues. CDR3 region: CASSPRESTYEQYF. The CDR3 nucleotides are TGTGCCAGCAGTCCGCGGGAGTCCACCTACGAGCAGTACTTC.

Only a few counts were recorded for this clone. The V call is TRBV19, the J call TRBJ2-7, with 8 bases fitting TRBD1. J gave up 2 bases and V 4 bases, and 4 bases lay outside the gene matches. The CDR3 has 14 residues. CDR1 is LNHDA and CDR2 is SQIVND in the germline V gene (reference sequence). In DNA, the CDR3 is TGTGCCAGTAGTAGCGACAGGGGACCCTACGAGCAGTACTTC. Protein product: CASSSDRGPYEQYF.

This clone was observed a single time. This sequence joins TRBV3-1 (or the pseudogene TRBV3-2) and TRBJ1-1, with D perhaps TRBD1 (6 bases). CDR3 size: 13 residues. With 6 bases removed from V and 3 bases from J, the gap between germline ends came to 11 bases. Germline V gene lookup returns CDR1 LGHDT and CDR2 YNNKEL (reference sequence). The CDR3 is CASSEGGYTEAFF. The CDR3 nucleotides are TGTGCCAGCAGTGAAGGGGGATACACTGAAGCTTTCTTT.

This clone was picked up a small number of times. V usage is TRBV7-9 and J usage is TRBJ2-1, with D perhaps TRBD2 (6 bases). The CDR3 has 12 residues. With 8 bases removed from V and 6 bases from J, the gap between germline ends came to 11 bases. CDR1 SEHNR and CDR2 FQNEAQ come from the germline V gene (reference sequence). CDR3 amino acids: CASLREGNEQFF. DNA of the CDR3: TGTGCCAGCTTGCGGGAAGGCAATGAGCAGTTCTTC.

This clone was seen a single time. The genes are TRBV7-2 and TRBJ1-5; no clear D gene. The V end lost 5 bases, the J end lost 4 bases, and 9 bases lay between the germline ends. Germline loops: CDR1 SGHTA, CDR2 FQGNSA. The CDR3 is 13 amino acids. The CDR3 loop is CASSPGWNQPQHF. CDR3 sequence (DNA): TGTGCCAGCAGCCCGGGATGGAATCAGCCCCAGCATTTT. The whole variable domain, remainder taken from reference TRBV7-2 and TRBJ1-5, is GAGVSQSPSNKVTEKGKDVELRCDPISGHTALYWYRQSLGQGLEFLIYFQGNSAPDKSGLPSDRFSAERTGGSVSTLTIQRTQQEDSAVYLCASSPGWNQPQHFGDGTRLSIL.

The J gene is TRBJ1-2, the V gene TRBV7-8; 9 bases match TRBD1. CDR3 size: 15 residues. The germline V gene has CDR1 SGHVS and CDR2 FQNEAQ. With 1 base clipped from V and 2 bases from J, the junction kept 2 bases outside the gene matches. For the CDR3, the DNA is TGTGCCAGCAGCTTAGAGGGACAGGGAAACTATGGCTACACCTTC. This gives the protein CASSLEGQGNYGYTF.

This clone showed up just once. V is TRBV20-1 and J is TRBJ2-3; 8 bases are shared with TRBD2. Germline CDR1 is DFQATT and CDR2 is SNEGSKA (reference sequence). V shed 3 bases, J shed 4 bases, and the junction held 9 bases outside the gene matches. This CDR3 is 15 amino acids long. The CDR3 here is CSASIREAGADTQYF. The CDR3 nucleotides read TGCAGTGCTAGTATCCGAGAAGCGGGAGCAGATACGCAGTATTTT.

In its sample, this clone was seen once. The V gene is TRBV28, the J gene TRBJ1-1; 8 bases agree with TRBD1. CDR3 size: 17 residues. J gave up 0 bases and V 5 bases, and 11 bases lay outside the gene matches. CDR1 MDHEN and CDR2 SYDVKM come from the germline V gene. CDR3 sequence (DNA): TGTGCCAGCAGTCAAAGTTCCAGGGGGCGCATGAACACTGAAGCTTTCTTT. Residues: CASSQSSRGRMNTEAFF.

The CDR3 spells CASSYRTGGNEQYF. The CDR3 bases are TGTGCCAGCAGTTACCGGACAGGGGGGAACGAGCAGTACTTC. This rearrangement joins TRBV6-5 to TRBJ2-7; 10 nucleotides match TRBD1. J lost 5 bases, V lost 2 bases, and 3 bases had no gene match. CDR1 MNHEY and CDR2 SVGAGI come from the germline V gene. CDR3 size: 14 residues.

CDR3 region: CSVESGTYEQYF. CDR3 coding DNA: TGCAGCGTTGAAAGCGGGACCTACGAGCAGTACTTC. The V call is TRBV29-1, the J call TRBJ2-7; 7 bases fit TRBD2. Germline lookup yields CDR1 SQVTM and CDR2 ANQGSEA. The trim removed 2 bases at V and 2 bases at J, leaving 0 bases unmatched. The CDR3 has 12 amino acids.

This chain joins TRBV18 and TRBJ2-7; D is perhaps TRBD1 (6 bases). The CDR3 has 15 amino acids. The germline gives CDR1 KGHSH, CDR2 LQKENI. V was cut by 2 bases and J by 4 bases, with 15 bases left in between. As DNA, the CDR3 is TGTGCCAGCTCACCAACCCGGGACACGAGTTACGAGCAGTACTTC. As protein: CASSPTRDTSYEQYF.

The sample holds a few counts of this clone. The chain is built from TRBV7-2 and TRBJ2-7; no clear D gene. This CDR3 is built from 14 residues. The V gene's germline CDR1 is SGHTA and CDR2 FQGNSA. Deletions cut 0 bases from V and 7 bases from J, with 13 bases between. CDR3 DNA: TGTGCCAGCAGCTTAGCCCTAGTCAACGCGGAGCAGTACTTC. It codes for CASSLALVNAEQYF. Full variable domain (outside the CDR3, taken from reference TRBV7-2 and TRBJ2-7): GAGVSQSPSNKVTEKGKDVELRCDPISGHTALYWYRQSLGQGLEFLIYFQGNSAPDKSGLPSDRFSAERTGGSVSTLTIQRTQQEDSAVYLCASSLALVNAEQYFGPGTRLTVT.

The V and J genes are TRBV28 and TRBJ2-7, with TRBD1 matching over 10 bases. The CDR3 runs to 14 residues. J was trimmed by 7 bases and V by 6 bases; bases with no gene match: 9. Per germline, CDR1 MDHEN and CDR2 SYDVKM. CDR3 nucleotide sequence: TGTGCCAGCAGGCCGGGACAGGGGAATCGTGAGCAGTACTTC. It yields the protein CASRPGQGNREQYF.

The genes are TRBV11-2 and TRBJ2-1, with D possibly being TRBD2 (5 bases). Germline V gene lookup returns CDR1 SGHAT and CDR2 FQNNGV. V lost 9 bases, J lost 6 bases, and 18 bases lay in between. The CDR3 contains 14 residues. The CDR3 bases are TGTGCCAGTAATAAGGGTCTAGCAGCCAATGAGCAGTTCTTC. It codes for CASNKGLAANEQFF.

This clone was seen a handful of times. CDR3 nucleotides: TGTGCCAGCAGCAAAGGGATTCACAGGGGGCCGTGCACTGAAGCTTTCTTT. Protein: CASSKGIHRGPCTEAFF. The rearrangement uses TRBV21-1 and TRBJ1-1; the table's D call, TRBD1, was not checked against the DNA. TRBV21-1 is annotated as a pseudogene. The CDR3 runs 17 residues.

The chain links TRBV28 to TRBJ2-5; 8 bases map to TRBD2. The J segment lost 1 base and the V segment lost 7 bases, leaving 14 bases of the junction unmatched. The CDR3 totals 17 residues. In germline, CDR1 is MDHEN, CDR2 SYDVKM. The CDR3 reads CASNLGYLTSAQETQYF. DNA of the CDR3: TGTGCCAGCAACCTAGGCTACCTGACTAGCGCCCAAGAGACCCAGTACTTC.

The CDR3 DNA reads TGTGCCAGCAGTTATGGCGGGACCTACGAGCAGTACTTC. It encodes CASSYGGTYEQYF. The V and J genes are TRBV6-6 and TRBJ2-7; tentative D call: TRBD2 (6 bases). Trimming pared 3 bases from V and 2 bases from J, leaving 8 bases between. Germline V gives CDR1 MNHNY, CDR2 SVGAGI (reference sequence). The CDR3 has 13 amino acids.

The chain is built from TRBV6-5 and TRBJ2-5; 8 nucleotides agree with TRBD1. The junction had 6 bases not matched to a gene; V was cut back by 2 bases and J by 4 bases. This CDR3 has 15 residues. Germline V gene data show CDR1 as MNHEY and CDR2 as SVGAGI. CDR3 nucleotides: TGTGCCAGCAGTTACGGGGCAGGGGGCCTAGAGACCCAGTACTTC. Its translation: CASSYGAGGLETQYF.

The V and J genes are TRBV28 and TRBJ2-3; D gene unclear. From germline, CDR1 is MDHEN and CDR2 SYDVKM. The CDR3 length is 15 residues. The V end was cut by 6 bases, the J end by 1 base, with 14 bases between. CDR3: CASSWLVSRTDTQYF. In DNA, the CDR3 is TGTGCCAGCAGCTGGCTAGTGTCCCGCACAGATACGCAGTATTTT. The full variable domain, completed using reference TRBV28 and TRBJ2-3, is DVKVTQSSRYLVKRTGEKVFLECVQDMDHENMFWYRQDPGLGLRLIYFSYDVKMKEKGDIPEGYSVSREKKERFSLILESASTNQTSMYLCASSWLVSRTDTQYFGPGTRLTVL.